This T cell receptor beta chain was sequenced for a study of human T cells and chemical hapten exposure. Noted time point: pre-sensitization, week 0. Indicated treatment: therapeutic diphenylcyclopropenone sensitization with weekly scalp DPC. Donors, patients with alopecia ranging from 18 to 70 years old and judged suitable for DPC, provided samples. Total RNA came from unfractionated whole blood. Losses at the gene ends were 5 bases for V and 10 bases for J; bases not matched to a gene: 11. CDR3 length: 14 amino acids. Germline assignment: CDR1 KGHSH and CDR2 LQKENI. At least ten counts were recorded for this clonotype. Library construction involved attaching unique molecular identifiers to individual cDNA molecules, which allowed quantitative, reproducible TCR counting. MiXCR, run by TCRdb on the RACE reads, gives a single entry per CDR3 protein. This table has 300,000 to 450,000 distinct CDR3 sequences, around 5.5% appearing once.

This TCR derives from a woman in her late teens or twenties with alopecia areata. Some clones in this sample may be carry-over from other donors' samples. V gene TRBV18 combines with J gene TRBJ1-2, with 9 bases identical to TRBD1. The material was whole blood, obtained in connection with sensitization to the hapten diphenylcyclopropenone (DPC). The CDR3 nucleotides read TGTGCCAGCTCAATCTCTTGGGACAGGGATGACTACACCTTC. This encodes CASSISWDRDDYTF.